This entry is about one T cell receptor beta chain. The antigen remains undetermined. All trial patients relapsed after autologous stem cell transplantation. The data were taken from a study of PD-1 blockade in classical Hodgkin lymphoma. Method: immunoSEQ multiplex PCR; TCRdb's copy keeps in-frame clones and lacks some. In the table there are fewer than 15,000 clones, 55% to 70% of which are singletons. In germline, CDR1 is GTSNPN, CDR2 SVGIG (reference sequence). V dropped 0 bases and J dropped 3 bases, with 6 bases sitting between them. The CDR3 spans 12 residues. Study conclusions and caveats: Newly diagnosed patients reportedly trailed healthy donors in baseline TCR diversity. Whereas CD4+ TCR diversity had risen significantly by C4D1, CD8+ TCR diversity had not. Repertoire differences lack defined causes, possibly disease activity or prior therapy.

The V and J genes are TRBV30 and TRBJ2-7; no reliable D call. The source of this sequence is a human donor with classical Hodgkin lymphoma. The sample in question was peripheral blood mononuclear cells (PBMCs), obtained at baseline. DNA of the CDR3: TGTGCCTGGAGTGTAATAGGCTACGAGCAGTACTTC. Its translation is CAWSVIGYEQYF.